These 11 T cell receptor beta chains came from one sample sequenced in a study of cytomegalovirus exposure and HLA in healthy donors listed by TCRdb under 2017. Libraries were prepared through the immunoSEQ multiplex PCR assay. The multiplex PCR relied on a mix of 60 forward primers for TCR Vbeta segments and 13 reverse primers for TCR Jbeta segments. The source is immuneACCESS, and TCRdb retained only in-frame sequences with V and J called. Part of the clones is not carried over; for the studies checked, unresolved V genes explain less than half of this, and the remainder is unexplained. Present in this sample are more than 55,000 clones, 83% of which were seen just once. The ten largest clones capture 4.3% of the sample. Sequenced sample: PBMCs. The receptors originated from a man aged 30 to 45 in good health and CMV-seronegative.

V usage is TRBV14 and J usage is TRBJ1-1; D not certain. The CDR3 runs to 17 residues. Trimming stripped 0 bases from V and 5 bases from J, with 19 bases between. The germline CDR1 and CDR2 sequences are SGHDN and FVKESK. DNA of the CDR3: TGTGCCAGCAGCCAAGATGCGCCCCCGAGGGAAGGGACTGAAGCTTTCTTT. Translation: CASSQDAPPREGTEAFF.

The chain recombines TRBV11-1 with TRBJ2-6; D is perhaps TRBD1 (6 bases). CDR1 and CDR2 from the germline V gene are SGHAT and FQDESV (reference sequence). CDR3 size: 18 residues. V shed 4 bases and J shed 1 base, with 17 bases lying between them. The CDR3 protein is CASSSIDRFGSGANVLTF. The CDR3 region has the DNA TGTGCCAGCAGCTCGATAGACAGGTTCGGGTCTGGGGCCAACGTCCTGACTTTC.

The chain combines TRBV5-1 with TRBJ1-2; TRBD1 might be the D (6 bases). CDR1 and CDR2 (germline): SGHRS, YFSETQ. Trimming removed 4 bases at V and 4 bases at J, with 11 bases between. This CDR3 spans 13 amino acids. The chain's CDR3 is CASSQDSIYGYTF. In DNA, the CDR3 is TGCGCCAGCAGCCAGGACAGCATCTATGGCTACACCTTC.

This clone was seen a few times. The chain joins TRBV6-6 to TRBJ1-6; TRBD1 aligns across 7 bases. Germline V gives CDR1 MNHNY, CDR2 SVGAGI (reference sequence). Germline trimming cut 6 bases from V and 5 bases from J; bases unmatched to any gene: 1. CDR3 length: 13 amino acids. In nucleotides, the CDR3 is TGTGCCAGCAGGGGACAGAATAATTCACCCCTCCACTTT. It codes for CASRGQNNSPLHF.

This clone was detected only a few times. This chain joins TRBV4-1 and TRBJ1-5, with D tentatively TRBD1 (6 bases). The CDR3 has 14 residues. Germline lookup yields CDR1 MGHRA and CDR2 YSYEKL. The V end was cut by 5 bases, the J end by 1 base, with 9 bases between. The DNA for the CDR3 is TGCGCCAGCAGCTCCGGACAGAGCAATCAGCCCCAGCATTTT. It specifies CASSSGQSNQPQHF.

The gene calls are TRBV5-4 and TRBJ1-6; a weak D match, TRBD1 (6 bases). Germline V gene sequence: CDR1 SGHNT, CDR2 YYREEE (reference sequence). Trimming removed 1 base at V and 7 bases at J, with 15 bases between. The length of the CDR3 is 16 residues. The DNA for the CDR3 is TGTGCCAGCAGCTTGAGGGCAGGGGTAGGGAATTCACCCCTCCACTTT. The encoded protein is CASSLRAGVGNSPLHF.

The chain uses TRBV30 and TRBJ2-7; 8 bases match TRBD1. The CDR3 has 12 amino acids. Germline loops: CDR1 GTSNPN, CDR2 SVGIG (reference sequence). V shed 3 bases and J 5 bases; nucleotides not matched to a gene: 3. CDR3 in DNA: TGTGCCTGGAGCAGGGGGCCCGACGAGCAGTACTTC. This gives the protein CAWSRGPDEQYF.

The genes are TRBV7-8 and TRBJ2-2; 9 bases align to TRBD2. Germline-derived CDR1 and CDR2 are SGHVS and FQNEAQ. This CDR3 comprises 18 residues. With 5 bases clipped from V and 0 bases from J, the junction kept 10 bases outside the gene matches. Here the CDR3 DNA reads TGTGCCAGCAGCCCGCGGGCTAGCGGGATTACGAACACCGGGGAGCTGTTTTTT. This gives the protein CASSPRASGITNTGELFF. Full variable domain (rest looked up from reference TRBV7-8 and TRBJ2-2): GAGVSQSPRYKVAKRGQDVALRCDPISGHVSLFWYQQALGQGPEFLTYFQNEAQLDKSGLPSDRFFAERPEGSVSTLKIQRTQQEDSAVYLCASSPRASGITNTGELFFGEGSRLTVL.

This chain joins TRBV10-3 and TRBJ2-1, with 12 bases that match TRBD2. Germline V gene lookup returns CDR1 ENHRY and CDR2 SYGVKD. The J segment lost 6 bases and the V segment lost 10 bases, leaving 7 bases of the junction unmatched. The CDR3 is made up of 14 amino acids. CDR3 bases: TGTGCCACCCGACTAGCGGGAGAGGTCAATGAGCAGTTCTTC. Translating gives CATRLAGEVNEQFF.

The chain combines TRBV6-1 with TRBJ2-7; TRBD1 agrees at 7 bases. The germline V gene has CDR1 MNHNS and CDR2 SASEGT. The J segment lost 1 base and the V segment lost 4 bases, leaving 7 bases of the junction unmatched. The CDR3 totals 15 residues. CDR3 DNA: TGTGCCAGCAGTGCTGGGACAGCCCAGTCCTACGAGCAGTACTTC. It translates to CASSAGTAQSYEQYF.

This CDR3 reads CASSPRQGKETQYF. The CDR3 DNA follows: TGTGCCAGCAGCCCGAGACAGGGAAAAGAGACCCAGTACTTC. The chain uses TRBV5-6 and TRBJ2-5, with 7 bases that match TRBD1. The CDR3 totals 14 residues. V was clipped by 4 bases and J by 3 bases; unmatched bases: 6. Germline CDR1 and CDR2: SGHDT and YYEEEE.